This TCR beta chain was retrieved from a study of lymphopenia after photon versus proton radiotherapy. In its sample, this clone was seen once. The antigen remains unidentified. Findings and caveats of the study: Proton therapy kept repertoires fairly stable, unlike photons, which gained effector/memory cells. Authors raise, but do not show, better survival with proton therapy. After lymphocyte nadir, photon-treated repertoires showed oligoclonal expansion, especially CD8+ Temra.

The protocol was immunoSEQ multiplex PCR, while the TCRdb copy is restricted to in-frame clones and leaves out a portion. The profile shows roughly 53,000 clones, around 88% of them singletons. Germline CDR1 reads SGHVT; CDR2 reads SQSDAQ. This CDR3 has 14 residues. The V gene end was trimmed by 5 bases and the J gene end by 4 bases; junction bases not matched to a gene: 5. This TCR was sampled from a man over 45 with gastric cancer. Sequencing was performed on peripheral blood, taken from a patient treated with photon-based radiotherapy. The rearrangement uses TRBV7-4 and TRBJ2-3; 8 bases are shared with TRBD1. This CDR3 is CASSPWTGPDTQYF. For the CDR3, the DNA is TGTGCCAGCAGCCCCTGGACAGGGCCAGATACGCAGTATTTT.